These 23 T cell receptor beta chains were sequenced from one sample in a study of CD8 T cells in ankylosing spondylitis. Each CDR3 protein gets one entry after TCRdb re-called the 5' RACE reads with MiXCR. Of about 260,000 distinct CDR3 sequences listed, more than 20% are singletons. The sequenced material came from blood, either unsorted or a sorted T cell fraction (not recorded which). The receptors originated from a male donor with ankylosing spondylitis or in good health (not recorded which).

This clonotype has ten or more counts. The V and J genes are TRBV5-1 and TRBJ1-1, with 10 bases lining up with TRBD1. Germline CDR1 is SGHRS and CDR2 is YFSETQ. Losses at the gene ends were 3 bases for V and 2 bases for J; bases not matched to a gene: 4. The CDR3 is 15 residues long. The CDR3 DNA reads as TGCGCCAGCAGCTCCGGGACAGGGGTAAACACTGAAGCTTTCTTT. It is translated as CASSSGTGVNTEAFF.

The chain joins TRBV9 to TRBJ1-1; TRBD1 agrees at 8 bases. Germline V lookup: CDR1 SGDLS, CDR2 YYNGEE. The V segment lost 4 bases and the J segment 1 base; nucleotides outside the gene matches: 6. The CDR3 is 15 residues long. Written as DNA, the CDR3 is TGTGCCAGCAGCTTATGGACAGGGACGAACACTGAAGCTTTCTTT. It yields the protein CASSLWTGTNTEAFF.

This clonotype has just a few counts. The chain links TRBV20-1 to TRBJ1-5; the D gene is possibly TRBD1 (5 bases). This CDR3 has 15 residues. The germline CDR1 and CDR2 sequences are DFQATT and SNEGSKA (reference sequence). Trimming removed 0 bases from V and 4 bases from J, with 13 bases in between. CDR3 region: CSARDGRGVNQPQHF. CDR3 nucleotides: TGCAGTGCTAGAGATGGCCGGGGGGTTAATCAGCCCCAGCATTTT.

Only a few counts were recorded for this clonotype. The rearrangement links TRBV20-1 to TRBJ2-5, with D possibly TRBD2 on 5 matching bases. The CDR3 covers 13 residues. Germline assignment: CDR1 DFQATT and CDR2 SNEGSKA (reference sequence). With 5 bases removed from V and 1 base from J, the gap between germline ends came to 11 bases. CDR3 sequence: CSAERAVQETQYF. DNA of the CDR3: TGCAGTGCTGAGAGGGCAGTCCAAGAGACCCAGTACTTC.

V is TRBV19 and J is TRBJ2-1; possibly TRBD2 for D (7 bases). V shed 6 bases and J shed 6 bases, with 21 bases lying between them. CDR3 length: 16 amino acids. Germline CDR1 LNHDA, CDR2 SQIVND (reference sequence). DNA of the CDR3: TGTGCCAGTAGCCGGAGAGATGGGGGGGCAGCCAATGAGCAGTTCTTC. This codes for CASSRRDGGAANEQFF.

This clonotype was seen at least ten times. The J gene is TRBJ1-5, the V gene TRBV20-1, with no clear D. Trimming cost V 2 bases and J 6 bases, with 14 bases left between them. Germline CDR1 and CDR2: DFQATT and SNEGSKA (reference sequence). This CDR3 is built from 14 residues. The CDR3 nucleotides read TGCAGTGCTAGACCCGAAGCGGTGGGTCAGCCCCAGCATTTT. Translating it yields CSARPEAVGQPQHF.

This clonotype was found a few times. This chain uses TRBV10-3 with TRBJ1-1; no definite D call. The germline CDR1 and CDR2 sequences are ENHRY and SYGVKD. The ends were cut back, 8 bases at V and 0 bases at J, with 10 bases in the middle. The CDR3 runs 13 residues. The CDR3 protein is CAIVNPMNTEAFF. The CDR3 DNA sequence: TGTGCCATCGTGAACCCAATGAACACTGAAGCTTTCTTT.

In its sample, this clonotype was seen once. This CDR3 is CASSLDGDNEKLFF. In nucleotides, the CDR3 is TGTGCCAGCAGTTTGGACGGAGACAATGAAAAACTGTTTTTT. The chain joins TRBV12-3 or TRBV12-4 to TRBJ1-4; no definite D call. CDR3 length: 14 residues. V was clipped by 3 bases and J by 5 bases, with 10 bases between them.

This clonotype appeared many times. The chain joins TRBV15 to TRBJ1-4, with D perhaps matching TRBD1 (5 bases). The CDR3 runs 12 residues. Germline V gene data show CDR1 as LNHNV and CDR2 as YYDKDF (reference sequence). Trimming removed 5 bases from V and 7 bases from J, with 8 bases in between. The CDR3: CATSRGGEKLFF. The CDR3, as DNA: TGTGCCACCAGCCGGGGGGGTGAAAAACTGTTTTTT.

Remarks on this clonotype: A read error may be the cause here, since a much bigger clone is one base away. CDR3 DNA sequence: TGCGCCAGCAGCTTGGGAGACGGCGAGCAGTACTTC. Its protein product is CASSLGDGEQYF. The chain employs TRBV5-1 and TRBJ2-7; D remains unclear. V lost 0 bases and J 6 bases, leaving 7 bases between the germline ends. Looked up from germline, CDR1 is SGHRS and CDR2 is YFSETQ. This CDR3 region has 12 residues.

The chain carries TRBV10-3 and TRBJ2-3; the match to TRBD2 covers 7 bases. The CDR3 extends over 15 amino acids. The germline V gene encodes CDR1 ENHRY and CDR2 SYGVKD. V gave up 8 bases and J gave up 0 bases; unmatched junction bases: 8. This CDR3 reads CAIGTGRSSTDTQYF. Written as DNA, the CDR3 is TGTGCCATCGGGACCGGGAGGAGTAGCACAGATACGCAGTATTTT.

The V call is TRBV6-6, the J call TRBJ2-7; D ambiguous. Germline CDR1 and CDR2: MNHNY and SVGAGI (reference sequence). The CDR3 totals 11 residues. Trimming left V 5 bases short and J 4 bases short, with 6 bases between. This CDR3 is CASSTEYEQYF. The CDR3 DNA reads as TGTGCCAGCAGTACTGAATACGAGCAGTACTTC.

This clonotype was observed many times. V and J are TRBV7-2 and TRBJ2-7, with unresolved D. The germline V gene encodes CDR1 SGHTA and CDR2 FQGNSA. The ends were cut back, 5 bases at V and 1 base at J, with 9 bases in the middle. The length of the CDR3 is 13 residues. The chain's CDR3 is CASSAFLSYEQYF. CDR3 sequence (DNA): TGTGCCAGCAGCGCCTTTTTGTCCTACGAGCAGTACTTC.

This clonotype was counted many times. The chain employs TRBV4-1 and TRBJ1-5; perhaps TRBD1 as D (5 bases). Per germline, CDR1 MGHRA and CDR2 YSYEKL. This CDR3 region has 15 residues. Trimming took 0 bases from V and 4 from J, leaving 10 bases between them. The DNA of the CDR3 is TGCGCCAGCAGCCAAGAAGGCGCAGGGAATCAGCCCCAGCATTTT. This translates into CASSQEGAGNQPQHF.

This clonotype was seen at least ten times. V gene TRBV21-1 combines with J gene TRBJ1-2; the table's D gene call, TRBD1, was not cross checked with the DNA. TRBV21-1 is given as a pseudogene. The CDR3 consists of 13 residues. CDR3 sequence (DNA): TGTGCCAGCAGCCCCCCGGTGGAGGGGGACTACACCTTC. Protein product: CASSPPVEGDYTF.

The V gene is TRBV5-6, the J gene TRBJ2-5; no definite D call. The V and J ends lost 4 bases and 12 bases respectively, with 16 bases between them. This CDR3 is built from 12 residues. In germline, CDR1 is SGHDT, CDR2 YYEEEE. The CDR3 region is CASSQRHLPKYF. For the CDR3, the DNA is TGTGCCAGCAGCCAGCGACATCTGCCTAAGTACTTC.

This clonotype has a handful of counts. The J gene is TRBJ1-5, the V gene TRBV15; the D is unclear. V was shortened by 0 bases and J by 1 base, with 4 bases between the two germline ends. CDR1 and CDR2 (germline): LNHNV, YYDKDF (reference sequence). The CDR3 sequence is 14 residues long. The DNA for the CDR3 is TGTGCCACCAGCAGAGATCGGAGCAATCAGCCCCAGCATTTT. Translation gives CATSRDRSNQPQHF. Combining the CDR3 with reference TRBV15 and TRBJ1-5 gives the whole variable domain DAMVIQNPRYQVTQFGKPVTLSCSQTLNHNVMYWYQQKSSQAPKLLFHYYDKDFNNEADTPDNFQSRRPNTSFCFLDIRSPGLGDTAMYLCATSRDRSNQPQHFGDGTRLSIL.

This clonotype was detected a few times. The chain combines TRBV12-3 or TRBV12-4 with TRBJ2-1; 7 nucleotides match TRBD2. The CDR3 sequence is 13 residues long. J was trimmed by 4 bases and V by 6 bases; bases with no gene match: 3. For the CDR3, the DNA is TGTGCCAGCAGGGCGGGACTATACAATGAGCAGTTCTTC. Translated: CASRAGLYNEQFF.

This clonotype was picked up a small number of times. V and J are TRBV6-1 and TRBJ2-6; 7 nucleotides line up with TRBD1. The CDR3 sequence is 16 residues long. Germline V lookup: CDR1 MNHNS, CDR2 SASEGT. V lost 5 bases and J lost 0; bases outside the gene matches: 4. CDR3 loop: CASSKDRSSGANVLTF. Written as DNA, the CDR3 is TGTGCCAGCAGTAAGGACAGGAGCTCTGGGGCCAACGTCCTGACTTTC.

This clonotype was found a few times. The genes are TRBV12-3 or TRBV12-4 and TRBJ2-3; D is possibly TRBD1 (6 bases). Trimming took 3 bases from V and 2 from J, leaving 9 bases between them. The CDR3 loop spans 14 amino acids. The CDR3 bases are TGTGCCAGCAGTTTTGGACAGCTCACAGATACGCAGTATTTT. This sequence encodes CASSFGQLTDTQYF.

This clonotype occurred a few times. This chain connects TRBV12-3 or TRBV12-4 to TRBJ2-3, with D perhaps being TRBD1 or TRBD2 (5 bases each). The V and J ends lost 5 bases and 0 bases respectively, with 9 bases between them. The CDR3 contains 14 residues. The CDR3 region has the DNA TGTGCCAGCAGTCGGGACCAAAGCACAGATACGCAGTATTTT. It translates to CASSRDQSTDTQYF.

The CDR3 here is CASSPWGSGGAYNEQFF. The DNA for the CDR3 is TGTGCCAGCTCACCGTGGGGAAGCGGGGGGGCCTACAATGAGCAGTTCTTC. The V gene is TRBV18, the J gene TRBJ2-1; TRBD2 agrees at 10 bases. J was trimmed by 2 bases and V by 3 bases; bases with no gene match: 7. The CDR3 is 17 residues long. Per germline, CDR1 KGHSH and CDR2 LQKENI.

The chain couples TRBV12-3 or TRBV12-4 to TRBJ1-2, with TRBD1 matching over 9 bases. Losses at the gene ends were 6 bases for V and 6 bases for J; bases not matched to a gene: 8. The CDR3 runs 14 residues. For the CDR3, the DNA is TGTGCCAGCAGCAACCGGGACAGGGAGGATGGCTACACCTTC. The encoded protein is CASSNRDREDGYTF.